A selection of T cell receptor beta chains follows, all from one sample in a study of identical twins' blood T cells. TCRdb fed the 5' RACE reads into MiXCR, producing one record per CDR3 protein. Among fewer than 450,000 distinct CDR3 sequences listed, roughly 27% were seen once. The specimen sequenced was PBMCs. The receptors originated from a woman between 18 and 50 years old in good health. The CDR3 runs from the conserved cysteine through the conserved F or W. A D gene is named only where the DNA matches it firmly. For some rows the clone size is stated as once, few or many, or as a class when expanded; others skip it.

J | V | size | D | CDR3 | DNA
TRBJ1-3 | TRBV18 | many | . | CASSPGQNSGNTIYF | TGTGCCAGCTCACCTGGGCAAAATTCTGGAAACACCATATATTTT
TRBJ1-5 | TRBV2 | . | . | CASSEEIRAIGQPKHF | TGTGCCAGCAGTGAAGAGATTCGGGCTATCGGGCAGCCCAAGCATTTT
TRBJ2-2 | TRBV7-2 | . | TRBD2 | CASSVTSGPGELFF | TGTGCCAGCAGCGTGACTAGCGGCCCCGGGGAGCTGTTTTTT
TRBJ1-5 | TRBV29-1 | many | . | CSVSEGNPYSNQPQHF | TGCAGCGTTTCTGAAGGGAATCCATATAGCAATCAGCCCCAGCATTTT
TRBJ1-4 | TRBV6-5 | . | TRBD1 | CASSYGTGAEKLFF | TGTGCCAGCAGTTACGGGACAGGGGCTGAAAAACTGTTTTTT
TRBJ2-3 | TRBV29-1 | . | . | CSVASRGPDTQYF | TGCAGCGTCGCAAGTCGGGGTCCAGATACGCAGTATTTT
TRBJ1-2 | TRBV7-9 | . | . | CASRPNSFYGYTF | TGTGCCAGCAGACCAAACAGTTTCTATGGCTACACCTTC
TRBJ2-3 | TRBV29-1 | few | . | CSAGVGADTQYF | TGCAGCGCCGGGGTAGGGGCGGATACGCAGTATTTT
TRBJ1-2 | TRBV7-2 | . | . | CASSPRTDGYTF | TGTGCCAGCAGCCCCCGGACAGATGGCTACACCTTC
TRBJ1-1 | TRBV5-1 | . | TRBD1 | CASSLNRDREAFF | TGCGCCAGCAGCTTGAACCGGGACAGGGAAGCTTTCTTT
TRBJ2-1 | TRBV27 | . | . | CASSSLGESKNEQFF | TGTGCCAGCAGTTCTCTCGGGGAGAGTAAAAATGAGCAGTTCTTC
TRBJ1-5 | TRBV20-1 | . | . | CSASSAVNQPQHF | TGCAGTGCTAGCTCCGCAGTCAATCAGCCCCAGCATTTT
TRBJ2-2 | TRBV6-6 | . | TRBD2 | CASSRDYGELFF | TGTGCCAGCAGCAGGGACTACGGGGAGCTGTTTTTT